Listed below are T cell receptor beta chains from one sample, sequenced in a study of neurological immune-mediated disorders. In TCRdb, the 5' RACE reads were re-called with MiXCR into one record per CDR3 protein. The sample has 35,000 to 40,000 distinct CDR3 sequences, roughly 2.5% seen once. The sequenced material came from PBMCs. The source is a man aged 45 to 65 with multiple sclerosis. Each CDR3 is given with its conserved first and last residue. A D gene is named only where the DNA matches it firmly. Size values are once, few and many counts, or a class for expanded clones, and some rows have none.

>NA|medium-sized|TRBJ1-1|TRBV20-1
TGCAGTGCTAGAGAGGGCCGACCCCAAATTGAAGCTTTCTTT
CSAREGRPQIEAFF
>NA|many|TRBJ2-3|TRBV5-1
TGCGCCAGCAGCCCGCGGTCGGCCACAGATACGCAGTATTTT
CASSPRSATDTQYF
>TRBD1|NA|TRBJ2-4|TRBV3-1
TGTGCCAGCAGCCCTCGGGACAGGGGCTTGAAAAACATTCAGTACTTC
CASSPRDRGLKNIQYF
>TRBD1|many|TRBJ2-4|TRBV12-3/TRBV12-4
TGTGCCAGCAGTGGACAGGGGAGAAACATTCAGTACTTC
CASSGQGRNIQYF
>TRBD1|many|TRBJ2-7|TRBV5-1
TGCGCCAGCAACCGGGACAGCTTCTCCTACGAGCAGTACTTC
CASNRDSFSYEQYF
>TRBD1|many|TRBJ2-1|TRBV7-6
TGTGCCAGCAGCTTCTTGACAGGGGACGGCTACAATGAGCAGTTCTTC
CASSFLTGDGYNEQFF
>NA|many|TRBJ2-6|TRBV30
TGTGCCTGGAGTCCGGGTTGGGCCAACGTCCTGACTTTC
CAWSPGWANVLTF
>NA|NA|TRBJ1-4|TRBV18
TGTGCCAGCTCACCACAACAAGGGGTCGGGGGTACTGAAAAACTGTTTTTT
CASSPQQGVGGTEKLFF
>NA|many|TRBJ1-4|TRBV27
TGTGCCAGCAGACGGCAGCGTAATGAAAAACTGTTTTTT
CASRRQRNEKLFF
>NA|many|TRBJ1-2|TRBV27
TGTGCCAGCAGTGACGACGGACAAAACTATGGCTACACCTTC
CASSDDGQNYGYTF
>NA|many|TRBJ1-5|TRBV20-1
TGCAGTGCTAGTAGAGACAGCAATCAGCCCCAGCATTTT
CSASRDSNQPQHF
>TRBD1|few|TRBJ2-2|TRBV7-8
TGTGCCAGCAGCCCCCTGGGACAGGGGGCTTCCGGGGAGCTGTTTTTT
CASSPLGQGASGELFF
>NA|many|TRBJ2-5|TRBV6-6
TGTGCCAGCAGTTACTCGTCGGACCAAGAGACCCAGTACTTC
CASSYSSDQETQYF
>NA|medium-sized|TRBJ2-1|TRBV5-1
TGCGCCAGCAGCTTGTCTACCTCCTACAATGAGCAGTTCTTC
CASSLSTSYNEQFF
>NA|many|TRBJ2-3|TRBV6-5
TGTGCCAGCAGTTACTCGAGGTCCCCTAGCACAGATACGCAGTATTTT
CASSYSRSPSTDTQYF
>NA|many|TRBJ2-2|TRBV5-5
TGTGCCAGCAGCTTGTGGTTGAACACCGGGGAGCTGTTTTTT
CASSLWLNTGELFF
>TRBD1|medium-sized|TRBJ2-7|TRBV5-1
TGCGCCAGCAGCTTGGGCGGGGACAGGGTTGGAGAGCAGTACTTC
CASSLGGDRVGEQYF
>NA|many|TRBJ1-1|TRBV20-1
TGCAGTGCTATTCCAAGTGGGAACACTGAAGCTTTCTTT
CSAIPSGNTEAFF
>NA|many|TRBJ1-1|TRBV7-8
TGTGCCAGCGCCCCCGGGGTATTGAACACTGAAGCTTTCTTT
CASAPGVLNTEAFF
>NA|many|TRBJ1-5|TRBV5-8
TGTGCCAGCAGCTTGTACAGGGTTAGAAGCAATCAGCCCCAGAATTTT
CASSLYRVRSNQPQNF
>NA|many|TRBJ1-1|TRBV27
TGTGCCAGCAGTTTACGGCGTGGGAATGAAGCTTTCTTT
CASSLRRGNEAFF
>NA|many|TRBJ2-2|TRBV7-2
TGTGCCAGCCGGTGGCTAGCGAACACCGGGGAGCTGTTTTTT
CASRWLANTGELFF
>NA|many|TRBJ2-1|TRBV20-1
TGCAGTGCAACTGGACACAATGAGCAGTTCTTC
CSATGHNEQFF
>NA|many|TRBJ2-1|TRBV5-1
TGCGCCAGCAGCCTTGGCATAGGTACGGGAGTTAGCGAGCAGTTCTTC
CASSLGIGTGVSEQFF
>TRBD1|many|TRBJ1-2|TRBV7-2
TGTGCCAGCAGCCCCGGGACAGGGTTAATCGGCTACACCTTC
CASSPGTGLIGYTF
>NA|many|TRBJ1-1|TRBV27
TGTGCCAGCAGCAGGGGAACTGAAGCTTTCTTT
CASSRGTEAFF
>NA|many|TRBJ1-2|TRBV7-9
TGTGCCAGCAGCTTAATACAGTACAACCAGGCCTATGGCTACACCTTC
CASSLIQYNQAYGYTF
>NA|many|TRBJ1-1|TRBV29-1
TGCAGCGTTTTCCCGGTGGGTAGGACACTGAACACTGAAGCTTTCTTT
CSVFPVGRTLNTEAFF
>NA|many|TRBJ2-3|TRBV15
TGTGCCACCAGCAGCTCTAGGGGGTTGGTTTCAGATACGCAGTATTTT
CATSSSRGLVSDTQYF
>NA|many|TRBJ2-7|TRBV3-1
TGTGCCAGCAGCCTCCCGGGCAGCTACGAGCAGTACTTC
CASSLPGSYEQYF
>NA|many|TRBJ2-2|TRBV27
TGTGCCAGCAGTTTATCGAGCAGGGTCACCGGGGAGCTGTTTTTT
CASSLSSRVTGELFF
>TRBD2|many|TRBJ2-5|TRBV20-1
TGCAGTGCTAGAGCTAGCGGGGGGGAAGAGACCCAGTACTTC
CSARASGGEETQYF
>TRBD1|many|TRBJ2-7|TRBV29-1
TGCAGCGTGACAGGGGGCTACGAGCAGTACTTC
CSVTGGYEQYF
>NA|many|TRBJ2-3|TRBV11-2
TGTGCCAGCAGCTTCGTGTGGGATGAAGATACGCAGTATTTT
CASSFVWDEDTQYF
>TRBD2|many|TRBJ2-3|TRBV7-2
TGTGCCAGCAGCCCCCAGGTTGCGGGGGGCACAGATACGCAGTATTTT
CASSPQVAGGTDTQYF
>TRBD2|many|TRBJ2-2|TRBV20-1
TGCAGTGCTCTTCTAGGAGCGGGGGGCCATAACACCGGGGAGCTGTTTTTT
CSALLGAGGHNTGELFF
>NA|many|TRBJ2-3|TRBV5-1
TGCGCCAGCTTTACGGGCTCCGCGGTCGATACGCAGTATTTT
CASFTGSAVDTQYF
>TRBD1|many|TRBJ2-7|TRBV27
TGTGCCAGCAGTTCGAACAGGGGGCAAGTCGAGCAGTACTTC
CASSSNRGQVEQYF
>TRBD1|many|TRBJ1-2|TRBV7-8
TGTGCCAGCAGCCCGAACCGACAGGGTGGTGGCTACACCTTC
CASSPNRQGGGYTF
>TRBD1|once|TRBJ1-1|TRBV5-1
TGCGCCAGCAGCCCACAGGGGGGTGAAGCTTCCTTT
CASSPQGGEASF
>NA|many|TRBJ1-5|TRBV9
TGTGCCAGCAGCGTAGACGGGACACCGAATCAGCCCCAGAATTTT
CASSVDGTPNQPQNF
>NA|many|TRBJ1-5|TRBV6-2/TRBV6-3
TGTGCCAGCAGTCCTCCGGGTGAGTTCAATCAGCCCCAGCATTTT
CASSPPGEFNQPQHF
>TRBD1|many|TRBJ1-1|TRBV3-1
TGTGCCAGCAGCCAAGAGGGACAGGGGTCAGGGAACATCTTT
CASSQEGQGSGNIF
>NA|many|TRBJ1-1|TRBV5-1
TGCGCCAGCAGCTTGGAAGGGTTCGGGTGGAACACTGAAGCTTTCTTT
CASSLEGFGWNTEAFF
>TRBD2|NA|TRBJ2-3|TRBV5-1
TGCGCCAGCTGCACCTGGACTAGAGTGACAGATACGCAGTATTTT
CASCTWTRVTDTQYF
>TRBD1|many|TRBJ2-5|TRBV29-1
TGCAGCGTATCCGGGACAGGGGGTGAGACCCAGTACTTC
CSVSGTGGETQYF
>TRBD2|many|TRBJ2-3|TRBV29-1
TGCAGCGTGTGGGGCGGGGGTTCTACGCAGTATTTT
CSVWGGGSTQYF
>TRBD1|many|TRBJ1-2|TRBV20-1
TGCAGTGCTCAGGGACAGACGGAGGTAACCTTC
CSAQGQTEVTF